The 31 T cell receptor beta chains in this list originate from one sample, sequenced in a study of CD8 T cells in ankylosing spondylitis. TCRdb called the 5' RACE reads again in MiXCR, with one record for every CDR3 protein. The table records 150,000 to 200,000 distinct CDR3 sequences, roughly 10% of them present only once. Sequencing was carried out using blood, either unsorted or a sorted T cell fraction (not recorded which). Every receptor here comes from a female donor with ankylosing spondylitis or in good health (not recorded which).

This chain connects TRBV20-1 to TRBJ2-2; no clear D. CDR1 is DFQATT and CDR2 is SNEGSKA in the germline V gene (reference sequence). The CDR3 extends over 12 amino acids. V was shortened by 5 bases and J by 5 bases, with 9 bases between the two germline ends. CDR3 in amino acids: CSAGAATGELFF. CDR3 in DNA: TGCAGTGCTGGAGCAGCGACCGGGGAGCTGTTTTTT.

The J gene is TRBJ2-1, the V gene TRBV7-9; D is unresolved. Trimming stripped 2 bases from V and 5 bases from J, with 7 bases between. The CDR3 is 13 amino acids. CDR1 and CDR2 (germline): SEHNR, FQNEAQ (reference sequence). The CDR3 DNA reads TGTGCCAGCAGCTTAATGCGGAACAATGAGCAGTTCTTC. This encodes CASSLMRNNEQFF.

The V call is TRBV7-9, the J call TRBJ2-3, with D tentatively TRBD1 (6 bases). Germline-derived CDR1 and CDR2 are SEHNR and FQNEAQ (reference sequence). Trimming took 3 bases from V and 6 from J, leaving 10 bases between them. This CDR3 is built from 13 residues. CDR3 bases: TGTGCCAGCAGCTTGAGGGACACCGATACGCAGTATTTT. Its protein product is CASSLRDTDTQYF.

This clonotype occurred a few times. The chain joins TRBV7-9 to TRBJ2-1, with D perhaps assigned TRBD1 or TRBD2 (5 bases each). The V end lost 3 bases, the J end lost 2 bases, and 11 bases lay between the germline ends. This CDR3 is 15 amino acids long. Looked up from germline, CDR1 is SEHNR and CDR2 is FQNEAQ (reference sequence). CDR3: CASSFSGTTYNEQFF. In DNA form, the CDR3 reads TGTGCCAGCAGCTTTAGTGGGACCACCTACAATGAGCAGTTCTTC.

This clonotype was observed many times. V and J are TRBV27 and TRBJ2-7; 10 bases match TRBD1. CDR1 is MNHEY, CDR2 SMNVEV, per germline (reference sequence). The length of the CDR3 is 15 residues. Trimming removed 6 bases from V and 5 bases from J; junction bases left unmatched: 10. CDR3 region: CASRPTGTGVHEQYF. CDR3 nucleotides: TGTGCCAGCAGACCCACCGGGACAGGGGTCCACGAGCAGTACTTC.

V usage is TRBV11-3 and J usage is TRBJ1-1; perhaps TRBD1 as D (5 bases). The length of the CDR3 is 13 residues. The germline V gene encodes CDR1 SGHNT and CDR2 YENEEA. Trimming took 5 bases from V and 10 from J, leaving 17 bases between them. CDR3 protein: CASSLGTAGGAFF. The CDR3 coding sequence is TGTGCCAGCAGCCTCGGGACCGCGGGGGGAGCTTTCTTT.

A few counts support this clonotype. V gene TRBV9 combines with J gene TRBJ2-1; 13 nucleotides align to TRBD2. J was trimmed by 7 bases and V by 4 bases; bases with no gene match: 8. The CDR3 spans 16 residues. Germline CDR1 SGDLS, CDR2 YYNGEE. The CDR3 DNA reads TGTGCCAGCAGCCCTGGACTAGCGGGAGCTGGGAATGAGCAGTTCTTC. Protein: CASSPGLAGAGNEQFF.

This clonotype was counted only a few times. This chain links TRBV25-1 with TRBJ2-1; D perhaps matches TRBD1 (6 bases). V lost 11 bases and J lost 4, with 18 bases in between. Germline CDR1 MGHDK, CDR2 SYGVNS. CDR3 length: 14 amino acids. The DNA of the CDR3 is TGTGCCGCCTCCCGGACCGGGACATACAATGAGCAGTTCTTC. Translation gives CAASRTGTYNEQFF.

The DNA of the CDR3 is TGTGCCAGCAGCTTCACAGGGGGGAAGAGTTACACCGGGGAGCTGTTTTTT. Its protein product is CASSFTGGKSYTGELFF. The chain employs TRBV7-6 and TRBJ2-2; TRBD1 agrees at 8 bases. Germline lookup yields CDR1 SGHVS and CDR2 FNYEAQ. The V segment lost 3 bases and the J segment 3 bases; nucleotides outside the gene matches: 9. The CDR3 runs to 17 residues.

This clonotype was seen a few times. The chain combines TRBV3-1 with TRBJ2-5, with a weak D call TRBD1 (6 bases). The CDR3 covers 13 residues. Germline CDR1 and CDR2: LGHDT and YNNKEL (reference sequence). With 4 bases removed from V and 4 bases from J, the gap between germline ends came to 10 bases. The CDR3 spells CASSLTGIETQYF. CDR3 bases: TGTGCCAGCAGCCTCACAGGGATAGAGACCCAGTACTTC.

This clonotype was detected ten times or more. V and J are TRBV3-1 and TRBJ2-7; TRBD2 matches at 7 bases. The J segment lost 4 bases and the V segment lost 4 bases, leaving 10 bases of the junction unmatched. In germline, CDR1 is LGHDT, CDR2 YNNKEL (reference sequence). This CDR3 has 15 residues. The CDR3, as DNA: TGTGCCAGCAGCCCCCGAACTGGGAGGGAGTACGAGCAGTACTTC. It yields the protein CASSPRTGREYEQYF.

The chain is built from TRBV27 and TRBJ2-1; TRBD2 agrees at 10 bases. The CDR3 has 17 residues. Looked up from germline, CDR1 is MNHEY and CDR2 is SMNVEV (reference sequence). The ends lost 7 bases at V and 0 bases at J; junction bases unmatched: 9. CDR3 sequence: CASTSSGSYTSYNEQFF. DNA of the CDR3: TGTGCCAGCACCTCTAGCGGGAGTTATACCTCCTACAATGAGCAGTTCTTC.

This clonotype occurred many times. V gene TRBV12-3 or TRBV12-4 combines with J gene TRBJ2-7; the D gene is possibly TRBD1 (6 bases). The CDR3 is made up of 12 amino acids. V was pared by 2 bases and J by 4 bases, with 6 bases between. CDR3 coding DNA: TGTGCCAGCAGTTTACAGGGGTACGAGCAGTACTTC. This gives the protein CASSLQGYEQYF.

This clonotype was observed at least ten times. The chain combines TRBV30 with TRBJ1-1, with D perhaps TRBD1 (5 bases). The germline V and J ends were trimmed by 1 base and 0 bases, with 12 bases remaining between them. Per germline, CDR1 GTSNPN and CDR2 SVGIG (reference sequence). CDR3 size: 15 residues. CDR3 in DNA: TGTGCCTGGAGTGAGGGACGGGGCATGAACACTGAAGCTTTCTTT. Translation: CAWSEGRGMNTEAFF.

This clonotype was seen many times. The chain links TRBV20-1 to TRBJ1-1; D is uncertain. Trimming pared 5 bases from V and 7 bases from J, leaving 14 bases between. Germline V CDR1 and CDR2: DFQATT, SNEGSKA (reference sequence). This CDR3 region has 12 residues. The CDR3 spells CSAGWDGLEAFF. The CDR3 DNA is TGCAGTGCTGGATGGGATGGCCTTGAAGCTTTCTTT.

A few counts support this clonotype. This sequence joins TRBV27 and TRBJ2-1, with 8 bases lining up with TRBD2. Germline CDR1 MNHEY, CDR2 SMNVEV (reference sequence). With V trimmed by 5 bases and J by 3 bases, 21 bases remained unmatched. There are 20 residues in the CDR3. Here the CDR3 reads CASSPRVGGGGGVYYNEQFF. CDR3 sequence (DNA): TGTGCCAGCAGTCCCCGGGTCGGGGGGGGAGGTGGGGTCTACTACAATGAGCAGTTCTTC.

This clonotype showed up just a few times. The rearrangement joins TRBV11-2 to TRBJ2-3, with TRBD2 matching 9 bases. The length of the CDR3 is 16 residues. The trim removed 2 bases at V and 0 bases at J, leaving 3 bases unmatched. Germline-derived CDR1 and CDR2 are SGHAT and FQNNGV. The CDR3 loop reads CASSLLAGPSTDTQYF. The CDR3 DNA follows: TGTGCCAGCAGCTTACTAGCGGGACCTAGCACAGATACGCAGTATTTT. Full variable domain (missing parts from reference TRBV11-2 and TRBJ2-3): EAGVAQSPRYKIIEKRQSVAFWCNPISGHATLYWYQQILGQGPKLLIQFQNNGVVDDSQLPKDRFSAERLKGVDSTLKIQPAKLEDSAVYLCASSLLAGPSTDTQYFGPGTRLTVL.

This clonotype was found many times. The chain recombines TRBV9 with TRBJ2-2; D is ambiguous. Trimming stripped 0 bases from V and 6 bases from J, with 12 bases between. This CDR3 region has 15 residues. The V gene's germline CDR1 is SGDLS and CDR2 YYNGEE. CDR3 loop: CASSVDGDMAGELFF. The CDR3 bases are TGTGCCAGCAGCGTAGATGGGGATATGGCCGGGGAGCTGTTTTTT.

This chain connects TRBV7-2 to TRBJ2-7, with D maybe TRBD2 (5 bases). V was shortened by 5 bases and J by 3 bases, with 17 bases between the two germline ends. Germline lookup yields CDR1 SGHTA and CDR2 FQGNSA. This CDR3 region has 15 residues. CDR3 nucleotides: TGTGCCAGCAGCCGTGAACTAGGGCCGGGCTACGAGCAGTACTTC. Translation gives CASSRELGPGYEQYF.

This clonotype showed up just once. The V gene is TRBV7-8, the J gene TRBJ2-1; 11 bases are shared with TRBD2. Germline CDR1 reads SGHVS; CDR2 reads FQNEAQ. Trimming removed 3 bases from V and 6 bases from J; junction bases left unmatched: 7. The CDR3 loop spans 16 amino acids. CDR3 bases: TGTGCCAGCAGCTTCGAAACCGGGACTAGCGGCAATGAGCAGTTCTTC. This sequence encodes CASSFETGTSGNEQFF.

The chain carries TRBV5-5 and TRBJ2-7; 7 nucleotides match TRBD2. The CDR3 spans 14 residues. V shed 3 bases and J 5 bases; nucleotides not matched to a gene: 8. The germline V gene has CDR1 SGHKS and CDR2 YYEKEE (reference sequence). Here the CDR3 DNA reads TGTGCCAGCAGCTGGGTGGGCGGGACTAACGAGCAGTACTTC. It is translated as CASSWVGGTNEQYF.

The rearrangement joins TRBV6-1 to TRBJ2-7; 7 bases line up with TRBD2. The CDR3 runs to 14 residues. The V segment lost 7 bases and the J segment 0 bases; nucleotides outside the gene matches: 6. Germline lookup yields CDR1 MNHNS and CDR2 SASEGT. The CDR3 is CASIQSGASYEQYF. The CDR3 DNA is TGTGCCAGCATTCAGAGCGGGGCCTCCTACGAGCAGTACTTC.

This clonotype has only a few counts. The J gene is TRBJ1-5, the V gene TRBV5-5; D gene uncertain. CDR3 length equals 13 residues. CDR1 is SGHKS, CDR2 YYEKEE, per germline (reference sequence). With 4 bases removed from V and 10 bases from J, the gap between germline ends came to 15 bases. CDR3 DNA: TGTGCCAGCAGCGCCGACGGTACCCAACCCCAGCATTTT. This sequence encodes CASSADGTQPQHF.

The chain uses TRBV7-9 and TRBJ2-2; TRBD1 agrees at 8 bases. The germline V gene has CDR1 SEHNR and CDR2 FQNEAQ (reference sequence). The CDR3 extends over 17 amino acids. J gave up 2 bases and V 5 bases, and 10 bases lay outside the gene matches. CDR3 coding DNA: TGTGCCAGCAGCCGAAACCGACAGGGGAAAAACACCGGGGAGCTGTTTTTT. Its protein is CASSRNRQGKNTGELFF.

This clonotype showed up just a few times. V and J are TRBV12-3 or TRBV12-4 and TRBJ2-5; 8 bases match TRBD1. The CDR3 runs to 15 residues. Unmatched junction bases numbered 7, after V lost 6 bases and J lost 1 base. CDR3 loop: CASSRTGRSQETQYF. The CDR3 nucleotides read TGTGCCAGCAGCCGGACAGGGCGTTCCCAAGAGACCCAGTACTTC.

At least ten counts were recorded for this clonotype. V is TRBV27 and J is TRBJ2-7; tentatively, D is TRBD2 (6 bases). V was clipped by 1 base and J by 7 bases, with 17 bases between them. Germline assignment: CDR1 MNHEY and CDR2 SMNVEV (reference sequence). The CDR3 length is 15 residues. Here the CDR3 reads CASSLLPGESGEQYF. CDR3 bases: TGTGCCAGCAGTTTATTGCCGGGAGAATCGGGTGAGCAGTACTTC.

Here the CDR3 reads CASSPPDGTGIYEQYF. The CDR3 nucleotides read TGTGCCAGCAGCCCCCCCGATGGGACAGGGATCTACGAGCAGTACTTC. The chain links TRBV28 to TRBJ2-7, with 9 bases that match TRBD1. Trimming cost V 6 bases and J 3 bases; bases outside gene matches: 12. Germline V gene lookup returns CDR1 MDHEN and CDR2 SYDVKM. The CDR3 is 16 residues long.

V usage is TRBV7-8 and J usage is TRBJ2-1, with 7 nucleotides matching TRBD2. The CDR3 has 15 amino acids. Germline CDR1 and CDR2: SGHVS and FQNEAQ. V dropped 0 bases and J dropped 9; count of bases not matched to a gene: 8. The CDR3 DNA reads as TGTGCCAGCAGCTTAGCGGGCGGGAGAGTTATTGAGCAGTTCTTC. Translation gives CASSLAGGRVIEQFF. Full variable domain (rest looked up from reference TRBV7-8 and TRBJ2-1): GAGVSQSPRYKVAKRGQDVALRCDPISGHVSLFWYQQALGQGPEFLTYFQNEAQLDKSGLPSDRFFAERPEGSVSTLKIQRTQQEDSAVYLCASSLAGGRVIEQFFGPGTRLTVL.

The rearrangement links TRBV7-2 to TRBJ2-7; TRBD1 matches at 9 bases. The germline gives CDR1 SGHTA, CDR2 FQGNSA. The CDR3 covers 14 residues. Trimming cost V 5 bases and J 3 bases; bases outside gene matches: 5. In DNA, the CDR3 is TGTGCCAGCAGCACAGGGGGCAGCTTCTACGAGCAGTACTTC. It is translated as CASSTGGSFYEQYF. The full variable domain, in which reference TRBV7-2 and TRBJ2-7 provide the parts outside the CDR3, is GAGVSQSPSNKVTEKGKDVELRCDPISGHTALYWYRQSLGQGLEFLIYFQGNSAPDKSGLPSDRFSAERTGGSVSTLTIQRTQQEDSAVYLCASSTGGSFYEQYFGPGTRLTVT.

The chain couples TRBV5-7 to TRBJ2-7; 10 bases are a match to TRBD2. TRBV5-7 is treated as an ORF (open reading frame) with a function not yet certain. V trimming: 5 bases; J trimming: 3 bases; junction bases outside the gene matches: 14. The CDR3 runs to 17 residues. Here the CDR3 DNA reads TGTGCCAGCAGTAGTCCCCTCCTAGCGGGAGAGGACTACGAGCAGTACTTC. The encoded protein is CASSSPLLAGEDYEQYF.

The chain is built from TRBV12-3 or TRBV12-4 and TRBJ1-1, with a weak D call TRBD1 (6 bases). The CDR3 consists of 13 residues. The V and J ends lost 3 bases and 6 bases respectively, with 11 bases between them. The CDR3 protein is CASSFGTPAEAFF. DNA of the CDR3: TGTGCCAGCAGTTTCGGGACACCCGCTGAAGCTTTCTTT.